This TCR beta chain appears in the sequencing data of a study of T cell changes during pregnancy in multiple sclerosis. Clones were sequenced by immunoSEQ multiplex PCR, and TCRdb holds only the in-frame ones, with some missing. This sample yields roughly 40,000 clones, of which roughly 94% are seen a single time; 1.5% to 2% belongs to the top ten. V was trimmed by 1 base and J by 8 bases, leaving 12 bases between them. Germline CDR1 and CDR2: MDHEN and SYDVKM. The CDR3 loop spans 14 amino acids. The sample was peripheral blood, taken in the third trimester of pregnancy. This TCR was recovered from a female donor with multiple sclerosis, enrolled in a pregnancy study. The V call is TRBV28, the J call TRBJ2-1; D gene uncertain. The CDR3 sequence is CASSLSLAGHEQFF. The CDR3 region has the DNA TGTGCCAGCAGTTTATCTCTGGCTGGGCATGAGCAGTTCTTC.